Shown below are 24 T cell receptor beta chains from a single sample sequenced in a study of blood T cell repertoires in COVID-19. Libraries were prepared by immunoSEQ multiplex PCR; TCRdb keeps only in-frame clonotypes and omits some of them. Among 450,000 to 500,000 clones listed, about nine tenths were seen once. Sample: PBMCs or T cells enriched from blood (not recorded which). These receptors all come from a woman younger than 35 who had recovered from COVID-19.

The chain couples TRBV30 to TRBJ1-1; TRBD1 matches at 7 bases. V lost 2 bases, J lost 1 base, and 7 bases stayed unmatched. This CDR3 has 15 amino acids. The germline gives CDR1 GTSNPN, CDR2 SVGIG (reference sequence). CDR3 region: CAWSTLGQTNTEAFF. The CDR3 coding sequence is TGTGCCTGGAGTACCCTGGGACAGACGAACACTGAAGCTTTCTTT.

This clone was seen a single time. The gene calls are TRBV7-2 and TRBJ1-2; maybe TRBD1 (5 bases). Trimming shortened V by 1 base and J by 0 bases, and 6 bases separated the two germline ends. Germline V gives CDR1 SGHTA, CDR2 FQGNSA. CDR3 length: 14 residues. This CDR3 is CASSLEGANYGYTF. Written as DNA, the CDR3 is TGTGCCAGCAGCTTAGAAGGGGCTAACTATGGCTACACCTTC.

As for this clone: The sample carries other DNA sequences with the same CDR3. The CDR3 nucleotides are TGTGCCAGCGGCAGGTCGTACGAGCAGTACTTC. Its translation is CASGRSYEQYF. The chain carries TRBV2 and TRBJ2-7; no clear D. This CDR3 has 11 residues. CDR1 and CDR2 from the germline V gene are SNHLY and FYNNEI. Trimming removed 8 bases from V and 4 bases from J, with 9 bases in between.

The chain has TRBV6-5 and TRBJ1-1; D is unresolved. This CDR3 is built from 14 residues. Deletions cut 0 bases from V and 6 bases from J, with 11 bases between. CDR1 and CDR2 from the germline V gene are MNHEY and SVGAGI. CDR3: CASSYSAGSAEAFF. In DNA form, the CDR3 reads TGTGCCAGCAGTTACTCGGCGGGAAGTGCTGAAGCTTTCTTT.

The V and J genes are TRBV19 and TRBJ1-5, with D perhaps matching TRBD1 (6 bases). The CDR3 totals 18 residues. V lost 5 bases to trimming and J lost 4 bases, with 24 bases between them. From germline, CDR1 is LNHDA and CDR2 SQIVND (reference sequence). CDR3 sequence (DNA): TGTGCCAGTAGTCAATCGGCGGGGGGCCCGCCCCGAAATCAGCCCCAGCATTTT. Translating it yields CASSQSAGGPPRNQPQHF. Using reference TRBV19 and TRBJ1-5 for the parts outside the CDR3, the full variable domain is DGGITQSPKYLFRKEGQNVTLSCEQNLNHDAMYWYRQDPGQGLRLIYYSQIVNDFQKGDIAEGYSVSREKKESFPLTVTSAQKNPTAFYLCASSQSAGGPPRNQPQHFGDGTRLSIL.

In this sample, this clone turned up once. The gene calls are TRBV19 and TRBJ1-1; D is uncertain. CDR1 and CDR2 (germline): LNHDA, SQIVND (reference sequence). The CDR3 sequence is 13 residues long. V shed 6 bases and J shed 0 bases, with 8 bases lying between them. The CDR3, as DNA: TGTGCCAGTAGCCTCCTCGTGAACACTGAAGCTTTCTTT. This codes for CASSLLVNTEAFF.

CDR3 residues: CSVLTGTVINYGYTF. CDR3 DNA: TGCAGCGTTCTTACAGGGACAGTGATTAACTATGGCTACACCTTC. The chain carries TRBV29-1 and TRBJ1-2; 7 bases match TRBD1. Germline trimming cut 5 bases from V and 1 base from J; bases unmatched to any gene: 10. The CDR3 has 15 amino acids. In germline, CDR1 is SQVTM, CDR2 ANQGSEA.

This clone appeared once. The chain uses TRBV15 and TRBJ1-3, with 9 bases that match TRBD1. The germline V gene encodes CDR1 LNHNV and CDR2 YYDKDF (reference sequence). V trimming: 4 bases; J trimming: 2 bases; junction bases outside the gene matches: 6. The CDR3 consists of 16 residues. CDR3 sequence reads: CATSTGTGPTGNTIYF. The CDR3 region has the DNA TGTGCCACCAGCACCGGGACAGGGCCAACTGGAAACACCATATATTTT.

The chain combines TRBV5-1 with TRBJ2-3, with 10 bases matching TRBD1. CDR3 length equals 15 residues. Trimming took 2 bases from V and 5 from J; bases not matched to a gene: 5. In germline, CDR1 is SGHRS, CDR2 YFSETQ. CDR3 protein: CASSLSGQGQDTQYF. The DNA of the CDR3 is TGCGCCAGCAGCTTATCGGGACAGGGGCAAGATACGCAGTATTTT. Supplemented by reference TRBV5-1 and TRBJ2-3, the full variable domain reads KAGVTQTPRYLIKTRGQQVTLSCSPISGHRSVSWYQQTPGQGLQFLFEYFSETQRNKGNFPGRFSGRQFSNSRSEMNVSTLELGDSALYLCASSLSGQGQDTQYFGPGTRLTVL.

This rearrangement joins TRBV7-9 to TRBJ1-2, with D uncertain. The germline V gene has CDR1 SEHNR and CDR2 FQNEAQ (reference sequence). V was trimmed by 1 base and J by 4 bases, leaving 7 bases between them. This CDR3 region has 13 residues. CDR3 sequence reads: CASSLGVSYGYTF. Here the CDR3 DNA reads TGTGCCAGCAGCTTAGGCGTAAGCTATGGCTACACCTTC.

This chain connects TRBV21-1 to TRBJ1-2; TRBD1, the table's D call, was not compared with the DNA. TRBV21-1 has pseudogene status. The CDR3 extends over 16 amino acids. CDR3 nucleotides: TGTGAGGTCCAGAGACAGGGTTGGTATGGGAACTATGGCTACACCTTC. Translation: CEVQRQGWYGNYGYTF.

The J gene is TRBJ2-2, the V gene TRBV10-3; 10 bases line up with TRBD2. V lost 11 bases and J lost 2; bases outside the gene matches: 5. The CDR3 spans 14 residues. Germline V gene lookup returns CDR1 ENHRY and CDR2 SYGVKD. The CDR3 loop reads CASSGGVNTGELFF. The CDR3 DNA follows: TGTGCCTCGAGCGGGGGGGTAAACACCGGGGAGCTGTTTTTT.

The chain is built from TRBV28 and TRBJ2-7, with 8 positions matching TRBD2. Trimming removed 1 base from V and 6 bases from J; junction bases left unmatched: 8. CDR3 length equals 15 residues. The V gene's germline CDR1 is MDHEN and CDR2 SYDVKM. The DNA for the CDR3 is TGTGCCAGCAGTTTATCAGCGGGGGACGCGTTCGAGCAGTACTTC. Translated, it gives CASSLSAGDAFEQYF.

The chain is built from TRBV7-8 and TRBJ1-2; perhaps TRBD1 as D (6 bases). The V end was cut by 2 bases, the J end by 4 bases, with 11 bases between. This CDR3 comprises 14 residues. Germline assignment: CDR1 SGHVS and CDR2 FQNEAQ. The CDR3 here is CASSLTAGAYGYTF. DNA of the CDR3: TGTGCCAGCAGCTTAACAGCAGGGGCCTATGGCTACACCTTC.

This chain connects TRBV28 to TRBJ2-7; 7 positions agree with TRBD1. Looked up from germline, CDR1 is MDHEN and CDR2 is SYDVKM. There are 15 residues in the CDR3. After removal of 2 bases from V and 2 bases from J, the junction contained 6 bases not matched to a gene. The CDR3 spells CASSLAGGKPYEQYF. In DNA, the CDR3 is TGTGCCAGCAGTTTAGCAGGGGGTAAACCCTACGAGCAGTACTTC. The complete variable domain, with remaining parts taken from reference TRBV28 and TRBJ2-7, reads DVKVTQSSRYLVKRTGEKVFLECVQDMDHENMFWYRQDPGLGLRLIYFSYDVKMKEKGDIPEGYSVSREKKERFSLILESASTNQTSMYLCASSLAGGKPYEQYFGPGTRLTVT.

This clone has only one observation. The chain joins TRBV7-9 to TRBJ2-7; tentatively, D is TRBD2 (5 bases). This CDR3 is built from 16 residues. Trimming stripped 7 bases from V and 6 bases from J, with 25 bases between. Per germline, CDR1 SEHNR and CDR2 FQNEAQ (reference sequence). The CDR3 here is CASIGKGGGSLSEQYF. The DNA for the CDR3 is TGTGCCAGCATCGGTAAGGGTGGAGGCTCCCTATCCGAGCAGTACTTC.

V usage is TRBV5-1 and J usage is TRBJ1-3; the D is unclear. Germline V gene sequence: CDR1 SGHRS, CDR2 YFSETQ. CDR3 length equals 14 residues. Trimming removed 0 bases from V and 4 bases from J, with 8 bases in between. CDR3 sequence: CASSLAGIGNTIYF. The CDR3, as DNA: TGCGCCAGCAGCTTGGCGGGGATCGGAAACACCATATATTTT.

The V call is TRBV2, the J call TRBJ2-7; 11 positions agree with TRBD1. The ends lost 10 bases at V and 7 bases at J; junction bases unmatched: 9. CDR3 size: 13 residues. In germline, CDR1 is SNHLY, CDR2 FYNNEI. CDR3 sequence (DNA): TGTGCCACTTCCTGGGACAGGGGGAGGGAGCAGTACTTC. Protein product: CATSWDRGREQYF.

Only one count was recorded for this clone. The V gene is TRBV30, the J gene TRBJ2-2; the match to TRBD2 covers 9 bases. The germline V gene encodes CDR1 GTSNPN and CDR2 SVGIG (reference sequence). The CDR3 spans 14 residues. J gave up 8 bases and V 1 base, and 5 bases lay outside the gene matches. The CDR3 sequence: CAWSGGSGGGELFF. CDR3 sequence (DNA): TGTGCCTGGAGTGGGGGTAGCGGGGGTGGGGAGCTGTTTTTT.

The V and J genes are TRBV3-1 (or the pseudogene TRBV3-2) and TRBJ2-1; unclear D gene. The CDR3 is 16 amino acids. Germline CDR1 is LGHDT and CDR2 is YNNKEL (reference sequence). V was cut by 0 bases and J by 0 bases, with 9 bases left in between. The CDR3 DNA reads TGTGCCAGCAGCCAAGATTATTCTAGCTCCTACAATGAGCAGTTCTTC. Translated: CASSQDYSSSYNEQFF.

The gene calls are TRBV7-9 and TRBJ1-1; D remains unclear. The CDR3 runs to 12 residues. Germline values: CDR1 SEHNR, CDR2 FQNEAQ (reference sequence). The ends were cut back, 5 bases at V and 2 bases at J, with 6 bases in the middle. The CDR3 region has the DNA TGTGCCAGCAGCCCCATCAACACTGAAGCTTTCTTT. Translation gives CASSPINTEAFF.

The rearrangement links TRBV28 to TRBJ2-5, with TRBD2 identical over 11 bases. Looked up from germline, CDR1 is MDHEN and CDR2 is SYDVKM. This CDR3 is built from 17 residues. Trimming at V came to 7 bases and at J to 2 bases, leaving 12 bases not matched to a gene. The CDR3 here is CASTFGIAGGDQETQYF. DNA of the CDR3: TGTGCCAGCACCTTTGGTATAGCGGGGGGGGATCAAGAGACCCAGTACTTC.

The rearrangement uses TRBV5-1 and TRBJ2-5; 13 bases align to TRBD2. The CDR3 spans 17 residues. Germline CDR1 SGHRS, CDR2 YFSETQ. With 4 bases clipped from V and 1 base from J, the junction kept 7 bases outside the gene matches. The CDR3 loop is CASSPRGLAGTQETQYF. The CDR3 nucleotides are TGCGCCAGCAGCCCCCGGGGACTAGCGGGGACCCAAGAGACCCAGTACTTC.

The chain recombines TRBV19 with TRBJ2-5; D remains unclear. The V gene lost 1 base and the J gene lost 5 bases, with 8 bases spanning the gap. The germline V gene has CDR1 LNHDA and CDR2 SQIVND (reference sequence). The CDR3 runs to 13 residues. DNA for the CDR3: TGTGCCAGTAGTATAGGACACCCGGAGACCCAGTACTTC. Translation gives CASSIGHPETQYF.